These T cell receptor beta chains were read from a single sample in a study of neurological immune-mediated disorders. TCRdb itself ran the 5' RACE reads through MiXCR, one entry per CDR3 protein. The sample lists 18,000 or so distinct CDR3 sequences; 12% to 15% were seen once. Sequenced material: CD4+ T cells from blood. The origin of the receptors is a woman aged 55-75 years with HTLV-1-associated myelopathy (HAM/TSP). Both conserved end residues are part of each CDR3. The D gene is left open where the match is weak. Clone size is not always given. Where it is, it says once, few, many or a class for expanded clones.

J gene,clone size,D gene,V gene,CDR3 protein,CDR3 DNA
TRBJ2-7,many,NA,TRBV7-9,CASSQRDSYEQYF,TGTGCCAGCAGCCAGAGGGACTCCTACGAGCAGTACTTC
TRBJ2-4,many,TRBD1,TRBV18,CASSPGQPNIQYF,TGTGCCAGCTCACCGGGACAGCCAAACATTCAGTACTTC
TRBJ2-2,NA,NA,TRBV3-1,CASSSIVALGTLSTGELFF,TGTGCCAGCAGCTCTATCGTGGCTCTTGGGACATTATCCACCGGGGAGCTGTTTTTT
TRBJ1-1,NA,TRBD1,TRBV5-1,CASSLAGGTEAYF,TGCGCGAGCAGCTTGGCAGGGGGCACTGAAGCTTACTTT
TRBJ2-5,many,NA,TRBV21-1,CASSPTGQVEGETQYF,TGTGCCAGCAGCCCGACGGGACAGGTGGAAGGAGAGACCCAGTACTTC
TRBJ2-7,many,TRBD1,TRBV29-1,CSVGTGNYEQYF,TGCAGCGTCGGGACAGGGAACTACGAGCAGTACTTC
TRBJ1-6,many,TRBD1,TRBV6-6,CASSHPPGQGTSPLHF,TGTGCCAGCAGTCACCCTCCGGGACAGGGGACTTCACCCCTCCACTTT
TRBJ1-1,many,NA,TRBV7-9,CASSLGENTEAFF,TGTGCCAGCAGCTTAGGTGAGAACACTGAAGCTTTCTTT
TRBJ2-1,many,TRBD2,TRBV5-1,CASSYLAGVGEQFF,TGCGCCAGCAGCTACTTAGCGGGAGTGGGTGAGCAGTTCTTC
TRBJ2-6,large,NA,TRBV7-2,CASSLVVFGANVLTF,TGTGCCAGCAGCTTAGTTGTTTTCGGGGCCAACGTCCTGACTTTC
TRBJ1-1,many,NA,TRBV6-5,CASSPGTANTEAFF,TGTGCCAGCAGTCCTGGGACGGCGAACACTGAAGCTTTCTTT
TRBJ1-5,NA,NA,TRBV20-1,CSATWYSNQPQHF,TGCAGTGCTACATGGTATAGCAATCAGCCCCAGCATTTT
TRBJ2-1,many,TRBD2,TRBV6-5,CASSYTVAGGRGEQFF,TGTGCCAGCAGTTACACTGTCGCGGGGGGGCGAGGTGAGCAGTTCTTC
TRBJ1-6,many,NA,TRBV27,CASSTLGVNSPLHF,TGTGCCAGCAGTACGTTGGGGGTAAATTCACCCCTCCACTTT
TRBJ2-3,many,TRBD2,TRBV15,CATSYSGSTDTQYF,TGTGCCACCAGCTATAGCGGGAGTACAGATACGCAGTATTTT
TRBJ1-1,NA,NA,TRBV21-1,CANSPSGARANTEAFF,TGTGCCAACAGCCCATCGGGTGCAAGGGCGAACACTGAAGCTTTCTTT
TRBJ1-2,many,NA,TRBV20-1,CSAPDSAGNYGYTF,TGCAGTGCTCCGGATTCGGCAGGGAACTATGGCTACACCTTC
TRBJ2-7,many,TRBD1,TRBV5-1,CASSLGRTGNHEQYF,TGCGCCAGCAGCTTGGGGCGGACAGGGAACCACGAGCAGTACTTC
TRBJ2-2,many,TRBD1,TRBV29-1,CSVNRGRNTGELFF,TGCAGCGTTAACAGGGGGCGGAACACCGGGGAGCTGTTTTTT
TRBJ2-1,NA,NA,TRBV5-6,CASRPYGGHNEQFF,TGTGCCAGCAGACCCTACGGAGGTCACAATGAGCAGTTCTTC
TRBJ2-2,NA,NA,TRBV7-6,CASSLGLPENTGELFF,TGTGCCAGCAGCTTAGGCCTACCGGAGAACACCGGGGAGCTGTTTTTT
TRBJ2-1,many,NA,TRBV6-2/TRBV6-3,CASSTYRGGTYNEQFF,TGTGCCAGCAGTACCTACAGGGGAGGGACCTACAATGAGCAGTTCTTC
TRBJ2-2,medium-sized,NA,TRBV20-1,CSAVTKGGGDTGELFF,TGCAGTGCCGTGACCAAAGGGGGAGGGGACACCGGGGAGCTGTTTTTT
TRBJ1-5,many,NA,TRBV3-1,CASSQDLKHNQPQHF,TGTGCCAGCAGCCAAGATTTAAAACACAATCAGCCCCAGCATTTT
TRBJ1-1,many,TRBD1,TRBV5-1,CASSPGQFGTEAFF,TGCGCCAGCAGCCCGGGACAGTTCGGCACTGAAGCTTTCTTT
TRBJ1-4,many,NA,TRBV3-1,CASSLGGGSEKLFF,TGTGCCAGCAGCCTCGGCGGGGGATCGGAAAAACTGTTTTTT
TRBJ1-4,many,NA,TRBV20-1,CSARSGAGWGNEKLFF,TGCAGTGCTAGGTCTGGGGCAGGGTGGGGAAATGAAAAACTGTTTTTT
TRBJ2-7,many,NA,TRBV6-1,CASSEGDGVRLSF,TGTGCCAGCAGTGAAGGCGACGGGGTCAGGTTAAGCTTC
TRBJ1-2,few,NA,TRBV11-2,CASSFYICSAEPGQGADGYTF,NA
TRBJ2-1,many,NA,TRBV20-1,CSALADPWVNEQFF,TGCAGTGCCTTAGCGGACCCTTGGGTCAATGAGCAGTTCTTC
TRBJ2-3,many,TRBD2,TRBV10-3,CAITEREQADTQYF,TGTGCCATCACAGAGCGGGAGCAGGCAGATACGCAGTATTTT
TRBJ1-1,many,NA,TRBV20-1,CSTAMNTEAFF,TGCAGTACCGCCATGAACACTGAAGCTTTCTTT
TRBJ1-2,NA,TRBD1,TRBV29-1,CSVTTGGHCCTF,TGCAGCGTCACGACAGGGGGGCATTGCTGCACCTTC
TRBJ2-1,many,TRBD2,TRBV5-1,CASSFLSGESYNEQFF,TGCGCCAGCAGCTTTCTAAGCGGGGAGTCCTACAATGAGCAGTTCTTC
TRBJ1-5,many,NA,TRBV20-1,CSATRSRDQPQHF,TGCAGTGCCACAAGGTCCAGGGACCAGCCCCAGCATTTT
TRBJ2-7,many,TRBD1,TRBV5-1,CASSFQQGAHEQYF,TGCGCCAGCAGCTTCCAACAGGGGGCTCACGAGCAGTACTTC
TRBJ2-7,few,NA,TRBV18,CASSPPDTFYEQYF,TGTGCCAGCTCACCACCGGATACGTTCTACGAGCAGTACTTC
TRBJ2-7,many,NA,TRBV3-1,CASSQKTRTYEQYF,TGTGCCAGCAGCCAAAAGACAAGAACCTACGAGCAGTACTTC
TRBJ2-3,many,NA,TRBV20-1,CSARPPASTDTQYF,TGCAGTGCTAGGCCCCCAGCTAGCACAGATACGCAGTATTTT